Sequencing of this T cell receptor (beta chain) was carried out in a study of T-cell reconstitution after alpha-beta-depleted transplantation in children. Regarding the study as a whole: The main origin of T-cell counts and diversity one year after transplant was newly produced T cells. At day 60, the high TCRbeta diversity found in some patients originated from recipient T cells and thymic progenitors that had survived.

CDR1 SGHTA and CDR2 FQGNSA come from the germline V gene. V shed 2 bases and J shed 5 bases, with 9 bases lying between them. The CDR3 totals 13 residues. Unique molecular identifiers were used to barcode this TCRbeta library. TCRdb itself ran the PCR reads through MiXCR, one entry per CDR3 protein. The sample yields approximately 99,000 distinct CDR3 sequences, 5% to 7% seen once. As for this clonotype: Its antigen is currently unknown.

The rearrangement joins TRBV7-2 to TRBJ1-1; D remains unclear. This specimen was PBMCs, mostly from graft donor cells, taken 360 days after TCRalphabeta/CD19-depleted stem cell transplant. The clonotype originates from a male patient under 10 years old who had a stem cell transplant for acute lymphoblastic leukemia, so the T cells may come from the graft donor. CDR3 sequence (DNA): TGTGCCAGCAGCTTAATAGCCGTGACTGAAGCTTTCTTT. Encoded protein: CASSLIAVTEAFF.